This TCR beta chain comes out of a study of cytomegalovirus exposure and HLA in healthy donors. A multiplex PCR was run with 60 Vbeta primers and 13 Jbeta primers. The protocol was immunoSEQ multiplex PCR, while the TCRdb copy is restricted to in-frame clones and leaves out a portion. The repertoire consists of some 110,000 clones, with approximately 58% occurring once and the leading ten covering 2% to 2.5%. Points from the study as a whole: Most of the TCR beta V segments (in an earlier analysis) were productive either about 87% or about 30% of the time.

Only one count was recorded for this clone. Its matching antigen is unknown. This clonotype was obtained from a young woman in good health and CMV-seronegative. Sequencing was done on a sample of PBMCs.

The CDR3 nucleotides are TGTGCCAGCAGCCCGGGGGGTGGGGATACAGATACGCAGTATTTT. Translating gives CASSPGGGDTDTQYF. This rearrangement joins TRBV5-4 to TRBJ2-3; 7 bases are a match to TRBD2. With 4 bases clipped from V and 3 bases from J, the junction kept 8 bases outside the gene matches. The CDR3 covers 15 residues. From germline, CDR1 is SGHNT and CDR2 YYREEE (reference sequence).